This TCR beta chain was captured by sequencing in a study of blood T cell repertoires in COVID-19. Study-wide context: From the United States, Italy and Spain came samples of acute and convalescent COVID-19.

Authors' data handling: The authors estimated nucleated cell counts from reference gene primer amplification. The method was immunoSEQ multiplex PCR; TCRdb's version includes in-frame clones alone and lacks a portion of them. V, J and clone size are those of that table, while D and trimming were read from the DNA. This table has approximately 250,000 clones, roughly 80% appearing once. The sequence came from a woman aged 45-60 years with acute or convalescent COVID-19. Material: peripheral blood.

As DNA, the CDR3 is TGTGCCAGCAGTGACGGCAGGGTGAGCTCTGGGGCCAACGTCCTGACTTTC. It is translated as CASSDGRVSSGANVLTF. The chain is built from TRBV6-1 and TRBJ2-6, with TRBD1 as a possible D gene (5 bases). This CDR3 comprises 17 residues. Germline assignment: CDR1 MNHNS and CDR2 SASEGT. Trimming took 3 bases from V and 0 from J, leaving 12 bases between them.